The rows below give T cell receptor beta chains drawn from one sample of a study of blood T cells in healthy people across ages. TCRdb used MiXCR to reprocess the 5' RACE reads, holding one entry per CDR3 protein. The top ten clones hold 23% of a sample with approximately 2,000,000 distinct CDR3 sequences, 39% of them seen once. The specimen was blood. These TCRs come from a human donor in good health. The conserved cysteine and the conserved F or W are not part of the CDR3 here. The size entry is marked missing in some rows and otherwise reads once, few, many or a size class.

size: -; J: TRBJ2-1; V: TRBV2; CDR3: ASIRTNNEQF
size: once; J: TRBJ1-3; V: TRBV9; CDR3: ASSATRGSGNTIY
size: -; J: TRBJ2-7; V: TRBV7-8; CDR3: ASSPHLTENTYEQY
size: few; J: TRBJ2-7; V: TRBV7-6; CDR3: ASSLDVGITYEQY
size: -; J: TRBJ2-3; V: TRBV5-1; CDR3: ASSVRGRGQGADTQY
size: -; J: TRBJ1-2; V: TRBV5-6; CDR3: ASSYIYGRLGNT
size: -; J: TRBJ2-2; V: TRBV14; CDR3: ASIRARVRHGELF
size: -; J: TRBJ1-2; V: TRBV25-1; CDR3: ASSRRDRAGYT
size: -; J: TRBJ2-3; V: TRBV4-3; CDR3: ASSQERGVLSTQY
size: -; J: TRBJ1-2; V: TRBV9; CDR3: ASSERGTLKGYT
size: -; J: TRBJ2-5; V: TRBV7-9; CDR3: ASSLMQGIETQY
size: -; J: TRBJ1-2; V: TRBV20-1; CDR3: SAGTGGFYGYT
size: few; J: TRBJ1-5; V: TRBV20-1; CDR3: SAPDGPHRPQH
size: few; J: TRBJ2-1; V: TRBV5-1; CDR3: ASSLSLTSAPNEQF
size: -; J: TRBJ1-1; V: TRBV20-1; CDR3: SARDPTANTEAF
size: many; J: TRBJ2-1; V: TRBV24-1; CDR3: ATSPSGVEQF
size: -; J: TRBJ2-7; V: TRBV20-1; CDR3: SASAGQNYEQY
size: -; J: TRBJ2-7; V: TRBV5-6; CDR3: ASSSTSHEQY
size: -; J: TRBJ2-1; V: TRBV3-1; CDR3: ASTSGFSSLNRGQF